The rows below give T cell receptor beta chains drawn from one sample of a study of blood T cell repertoires in COVID-19. Method: immunoSEQ multiplex PCR; TCRdb's copy keeps in-frame clones and lacks some. The sample records roughly 140,000 clones, 65% to 90% being singletons. The sequenced material came from peripheral blood. These receptors all come from a man aged 70 or older with acute or convalescent COVID-19. Each CDR3 is given with its conserved first and last residue. The D gene is left open where the match is weak. The size field is filled for only some rows; it gives once, few, many or a size class.

v_call,clone_size,cdr3_length,j_call,d_call,cdr3_aa,cdr3_nt
TRBV4-1,few,18,TRBJ2-7,TRBD2,CASSQETLAGGFSYEQYF,TGCGCCAGCAGCCAGGAAACGCTAGCGGGAGGTTTTTCCTACGAGCAGTACTTC
TRBV4-2,.,15,TRBJ1-5,.,CASSPTRGSNQPQHF,TGTGCCAGCAGTCCCACAAGGGGTAGCAATCAGCCCCAGCATTTT
TRBV19,.,13,TRBJ1-5,TRBD1,CASSYRGNQPQHF,TGTGCCAGTAGTTACAGGGGGAATCAGCCCCAGCATTTT
TRBV28,many,14,TRBJ1-2,.,CASSFPGWGYGYTF,TGTGCCAGCAGTTTCCCAGGGTGGGGCTATGGCTACACCTTC
TRBV5-1,.,18,TRBJ2-6,TRBD2,CASSRTSGRVSGANVLTF,TGCGCCAGCAGCCGGACTAGCGGGAGAGTATCTGGGGCCAACGTCCTGACTTTC
TRBV28,.,14,TRBJ1-2,TRBD1,CASSPPGQSYGYTF,TGTGCCAGCAGTCCACCGGGACAGAGCTATGGCTACACCTTC
TRBV4-2,.,16,TRBJ2-7,TRBD2,CASSPSALAGAYEQYF,TGTGCCAGCAGCCCCTCTGCCCTAGCGGGAGCCTACGAGCAGTACTTC
TRBV10-3,.,14,TRBJ2-5,TRBD2,CAISSLAAQETQYF,TGTGCCATCAGTTCACTAGCGGCCCAAGAGACCCAGTACTTC
TRBV19,.,11,TRBJ2-1,.,CASGLYNEQFF,TGTGCCAGTGGGCTGTACAATGAGCAGTTCTTC
TRBV5-1,.,14,TRBJ1-1,TRBD1,CASSLATGLTEAFF,TGCGCCAGCAGCTTAGCGACAGGGCTCACTGAAGCTTTCTTT
TRBV5-1,.,14,TRBJ2-5,TRBD1,CASSPGQGWETQYF,TGCGCCAGCAGCCCAGGACAGGGTTGGGAGACCCAGTACTTC
TRBV7-2,once,16,TRBJ1-5,TRBD1,CASSLHGQGINQPQHF,TGTGCCAGCAGCCTTCACGGACAGGGAATCAATCAGCCCCAGCATTTT
TRBV27,once,13,TRBJ1-1,.,CASSLRAGEGAFF,TGTGCCAGCAGTTTACGGGCAGGGGAAGGAGCTTTCTTT
TRBV24-1,.,14,TRBJ1-2,.,CATVSPALVYGYTF,TGTGCCACCGTGAGCCCTGCGCTAGTCTATGGCTACACCTTC
TRBV5-4,.,14,TRBJ2-3,.,CASSLKEGPDTQYF,TGTGCCAGCAGCTTGAAAGAGGGCCCAGATACGCAGTATTTT
TRBV20-1,.,14,TRBJ1-1,.,CSASAQGIGTEAFF,TGCAGTGCTAGTGCCCAGGGGATCGGCACTGAAGCTTTCTTT
TRBV7-6,.,15,TRBJ2-3,TRBD2,CASRPTSGREVTQYF,TGTGCCAGCAGACCTACTAGCGGGAGAGAGGTTACGCAGTATTTT
TRBV30,.,14,TRBJ2-1,TRBD2,CAWSAGLAGDEQFF,TGTGCCTGGAGTGCTGGACTAGCGGGAGATGAGCAGTTCTTC
TRBV4-2,once,15,TRBJ2-7,TRBD1,CASSQSRTGSYEQYF,TGTGCCAGCAGCCAATCGAGGACAGGCTCCTACGAGCAGTACTTC
TRBV2,.,14,TRBJ1-4,.,CASSELLTNEKLFF,TGTGCCAGCAGTGAATTACTTACTAATGAAAAACTGTTTTTT
TRBV3-1/TRBV3-2,.,13,TRBJ1-2,TRBD1,CASRAQGFYGYTF,TGTGCCAGCAGAGCACAGGGGTTCTATGGCTACACCTTC
TRBV14,.,18,TRBJ2-1,TRBD2,CASSHPTGGGRLYNEQFF,TGTGCCAGCAGCCATCCCACGGGGGGCGGGAGGCTCTACAATGAGCAGTTCTTC